There are a few counts of the clone carrying this TCR beta chain. Its antigen is unknown. The data derive from a study of shared clonotypes between healthy human individuals. Clones were read by immunoSEQ multiplex PCR, and TCRdb kept only the in-frame ones, dropping some. The repertoire holds around 500,000 clones, over 60% seen once, with 10% to 15% in the top ten. Germline trimming cut 4 bases from V and 6 bases from J; bases unmatched to any gene: 7. Germline CDR1 SEHNR, CDR2 FQNEAQ (reference sequence). The CDR3 spans 17 residues. Study-level points and caveats: Sequencing depth was a factor that was expected to affect clonotype sharing among donors.

Extraction of genomic DNA in unsorted samples used approximately 100 million PBMCs. The clonotype comes from a woman in her thirties or forties in good health. Some clones in this sample may be carry-over from other donors' samples. The chain combines TRBV7-9 with TRBJ2-2, with 14 bases aligning to TRBD2. What was sequenced was PBMCs. The CDR3 here is CASSSQTSGRASGELFF. CDR3 nucleotide sequence: TGTGCCAGCAGCTCACAGACTAGCGGGAGGGCCTCCGGGGAGCTGTTTTTT.